The source of this T cell receptor (beta chain) is a study of PD-1 blockade in classical Hodgkin lymphoma (dated by TCRdb to about 2020). About the full investigation: Nivolumab dosing was 3 mg/kg intravenously every 2 weeks, continuing until either disease progression or unacceptable toxicity. The study used CyTOF and TCR beta sequencing to define a peripheral blood immune signature of response to PD-1 blockade in classical Hodgkin lymphoma.

What the research found in general, with its limitations: Baseline TCR diversity was reported to be lower in newly diagnosed patients than in healthy donors and to be lower still in relapsed/refractory patients. CD4+ but not CD8+ TCR diversity rose significantly by C4D1 (p=0.0027 vs p=0.16), most apparent in complete responders (p=0.02). Baseline diversity similar to that of newly diagnosed patients was observed in trial patients achieving complete response, whereas significantly lower diversity was observed in partial responders and progressors. Lower diversity was observed in patients in whom nivolumab was started less than 1 year after ASCT, and these patients were excluded from later analyses so that confounding by immune reconstitution would be avoided. The study covered only a single clinical trial cohort, and the causes of the repertoire differences, possibly disease activity or prior therapy, were still not defined.

According to the germline V gene, CDR1 reads MNHNS and CDR2 reads SASEGT. Trimming costs V 3 bases and J 9 bases, and their ends lie 15 bases apart. Reading from cysteine to phenylalanine, the CDR3 counts 14 amino acids. Solely the CDR3 DNA is kept, with 42 bases framed from the first base. This specimen's time point label, per the study, means: cycle 1 day 1 (C1D1), immediately before nivolumab initiation. All trial patients had relapsed after autologous stem cell transplantation, with cohorts A, B and C differing in prior brentuximab vedotin exposure. Magnetic negative selection with a Miltenyi CD4+ T cell isolation kit was used to purify CD4+ T cells from thawed PBMCs. The trial cohort included some 53 patients with relapsed/refractory classical Hodgkin lymphoma, and each patient had a best overall response of complete response, partial response or progressive disease. Single-agent nivolumab was administered to trial patients in the multi-cohort phase II CheckMate 205 trial. An independent review committee assessed best overall response by applying the 2007 International Working Group response criteria. Trial PBMCs were collected just before the start of nivolumab (C1D1) and during therapy at cycle 2 day 1 and cycle 4 day 1. Peripheral blood was collected in 8 mL Vacutainer Cell Preparation Tubes, from which PBMCs were isolated by centrifugation and then cryopreserved. Purified CD4+ and CD8+ fractions were prepared only for cases with an additional available PBMC sample. On LS columns in a quadroMACS separator, the magnetically labelled cells were depleted, and the flow-through was collected as the purified fraction.

Concerning this clone itself: No cognate antigen has been identified for it. Base qualities are missing; no much larger clone stands one base away.

Genomic DNA was extracted with the Qiagen DNeasy kit from unsorted PBMCs and from negatively selected CD4+ and CD8+ fractions. Amplification of TCR beta CDR3 regions was done by immunoSEQ multiplex PCR with primers that anneal to V and J segments. A synthetic immune receptor repertoire was used to minimize amplification bias, and any residual bias was removed computationally once sequencing was done. Per the authors' processing: Repertoire diversity was quantified as the Shannon entropy index using custom Python scripts. Unsorted, CD4+ and CD8+ repertoires were examined separately, except in combined analyses, for which CD4+ and CD8+ sequences were merged in silico. A clone counted as expanded when the clone's frequency after treatment rose at least 2-fold relative to C1D1, and clones undetected at baseline were given a pseudocount of 0.5. Singleton clones were defined as clones with 0 or 1 copy at C1D1, and non-singleton clones were defined as clones with 2 or more copies. Clones expanded in unsorted samples were labelled as CD4+, CD8+ or unknown by matching protein sequences in sorted samples from the same patient. Diversity changes from C1D1 to C4D1 were tested in paired samples using Wilcoxon tests. In its TCRdb copy, this immuneACCESS table keeps in-frame sequences only and misses some clones. Where compared with another copy, unresolved V genes explain less than half of these, and the others have no known cause. That table gives V, J and clone size, and the DNA gave D and trimming. This sample is represented by 30,000 or so clones; 80% to 95% of them were singletons. The top ten clonotypes cover roughly 0.24% of the sample.

The clonotype was recovered from a human donor with classical Hodgkin lymphoma. The sample in question was CD4+ T cells from blood, obtained at baseline. In this chain, TRBV6-1 is recombined with TRBJ1-5; the D gene assignment is ambiguous. The CDR3 protein: CASSESSGSGPQHF. At the DNA level, the sequence is TGTGCCAGCAGTGAGTCCTCGGGCTCGGGGCCCCAGCATTTT.